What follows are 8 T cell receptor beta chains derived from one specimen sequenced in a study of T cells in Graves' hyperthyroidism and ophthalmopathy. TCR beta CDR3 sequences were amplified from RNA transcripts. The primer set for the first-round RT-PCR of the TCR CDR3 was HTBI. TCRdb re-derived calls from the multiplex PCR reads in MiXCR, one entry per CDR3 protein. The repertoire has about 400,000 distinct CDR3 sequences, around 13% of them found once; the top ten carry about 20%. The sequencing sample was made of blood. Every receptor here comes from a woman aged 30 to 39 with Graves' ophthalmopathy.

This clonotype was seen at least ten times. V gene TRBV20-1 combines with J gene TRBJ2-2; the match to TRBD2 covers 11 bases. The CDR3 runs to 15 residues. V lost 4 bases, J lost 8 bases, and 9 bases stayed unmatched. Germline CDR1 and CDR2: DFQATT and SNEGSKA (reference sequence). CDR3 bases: TGCAGTGCTACAACTAGCGGGGGCCGGAGGGGGGAGCTGTTTTTT. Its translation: CSATTSGGRRGELFF.

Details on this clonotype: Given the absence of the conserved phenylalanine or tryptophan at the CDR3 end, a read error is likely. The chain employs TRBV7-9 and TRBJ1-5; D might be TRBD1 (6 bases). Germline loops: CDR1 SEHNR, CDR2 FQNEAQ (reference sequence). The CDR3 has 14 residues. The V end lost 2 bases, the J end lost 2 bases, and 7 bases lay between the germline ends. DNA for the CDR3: TGTGCCAGCAGCTTATCAGGGGGCAATCAGCCCCAGCATTCT. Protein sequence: CASSLSGGNQPQHS.

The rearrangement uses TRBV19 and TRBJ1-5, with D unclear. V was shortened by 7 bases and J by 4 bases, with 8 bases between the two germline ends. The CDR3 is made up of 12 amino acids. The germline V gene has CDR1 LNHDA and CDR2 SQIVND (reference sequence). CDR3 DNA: TGTGCCAGTACCCAGATGAATCAGCCCCAGCATTTT. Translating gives CASTQMNQPQHF.

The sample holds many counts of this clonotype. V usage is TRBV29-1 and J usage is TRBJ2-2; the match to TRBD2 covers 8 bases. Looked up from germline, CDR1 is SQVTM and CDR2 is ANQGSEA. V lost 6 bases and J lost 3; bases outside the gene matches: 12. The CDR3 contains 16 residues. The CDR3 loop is CSVDPRAGGHTGELFF. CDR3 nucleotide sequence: TGCAGCGTGGACCCGCGGGCGGGGGGACACACCGGGGAGCTGTTTTTT.

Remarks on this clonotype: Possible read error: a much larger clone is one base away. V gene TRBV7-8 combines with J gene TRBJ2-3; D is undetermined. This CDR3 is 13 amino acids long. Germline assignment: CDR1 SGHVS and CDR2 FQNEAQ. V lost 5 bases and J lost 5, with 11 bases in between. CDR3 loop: CASSPRVVDTQYF. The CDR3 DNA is TGTGCCAGCAGCCCTAGGGTCGTAGATACGCAGTATTTT.

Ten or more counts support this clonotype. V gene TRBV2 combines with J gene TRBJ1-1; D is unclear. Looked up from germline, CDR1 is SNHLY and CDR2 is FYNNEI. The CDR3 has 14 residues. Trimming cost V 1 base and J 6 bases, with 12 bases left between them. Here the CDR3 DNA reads TGTGCCAGCAGTGAAGGGGTATTAATCCCTGAAGCTTTCTTT. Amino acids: CASSEGVLIPEAFF.

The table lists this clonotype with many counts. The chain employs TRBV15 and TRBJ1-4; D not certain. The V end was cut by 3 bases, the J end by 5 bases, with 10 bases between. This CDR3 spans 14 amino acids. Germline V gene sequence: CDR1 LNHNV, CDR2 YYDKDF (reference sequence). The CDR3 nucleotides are TGTGCCACCAGCAGGACGGGGAGGAATGAAAAACTGTTTTTT. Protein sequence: CATSRTGRNEKLFF.

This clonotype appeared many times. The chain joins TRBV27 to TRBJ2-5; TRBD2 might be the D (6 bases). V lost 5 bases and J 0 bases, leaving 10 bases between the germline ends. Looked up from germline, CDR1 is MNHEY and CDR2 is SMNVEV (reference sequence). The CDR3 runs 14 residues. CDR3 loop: CASSLAMYQETQYF. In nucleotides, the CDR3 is TGTGCCAGCAGTCTAGCGATGTACCAAGAGACCCAGTACTTC.